The table lists the clone carrying this TCR beta chain with a count of one. The CDR3 runs to 13 residues. Unmatched junction bases numbered 2, after V lost 6 bases and J lost 1 base. CDR1 and CDR2 from the germline V gene are MNHNS and SASEGT. This record belongs to a study of a mutant IDH1 vaccine in newly diagnosed glioma. As for the study in general: Previous care, which was radiotherapy, temozolomide, or both, most often involved both.

Here immunoSEQ multiplex PCR was the method, and the copy in TCRdb shows in-frame clones only, minus some. Of about 92,000 clones detected, 83% appear once; the ten largest clones hold around 7.4%. Regarding time point: baseline, week 1 (first vaccination visit). Treatment here: pre-vaccination baseline after standard-of-care therapy. This receptor was identified in a woman aged 45-60 years with glioma. The sample consisted of PBMCs, taken from a glioma patient treated with radiotherapy, temozolomide or both. This chain uses TRBV6-1 with TRBJ2-5; 7 bases match TRBD1. CDR3 in amino acids: CASRDRIQETQYF. The CDR3 nucleotides read TGTGCCAGCAGGGACAGGATCCAAGAGACCCAGTACTTC.